A selection of T cell receptor beta chains follows, all from one sample in a study of cytomegalovirus exposure and HLA in healthy donors. Assay used: immunoSEQ multiplex PCR; TCRdb lists only in-frame clones, some missing. This repertoire shows about 94,000 clones, around 77% found once; its top ten account for 3% to 4.5%. Material for sequencing was PBMCs. The receptors stem from a man aged 25-40 years in good health and CMV-seronegative. CDR3s include the opening cysteine and the closing phenylalanine or tryptophan. The D gene is left open where the match is weak. The listing skips clone size in some rows; elsewhere it reads once, few, many or a size class.

V,size,D,J,DNA,CDR3
TRBV6-1,.,TRBD1,TRBJ1-2,TGTGCCAGCAGTGAAGGGGGACAGGGGGTTGCCGCTTATGGCTACACCTTC,CASSEGGQGVAAYGYTF
TRBV6-5,.,.,TRBJ1-1,TGTGCCAGCACTAGTTTAAACACTGAAGCTTTCTTT,CASTSLNTEAFF
TRBV2,.,TRBD2,TRBJ2-5,TGTGCCAGCAGTGAACGTGTTCCGACTAGCGGAGCAGAGACCCAGTACTTC,CASSERVPTSGAETQYF
TRBV20-1,.,.,TRBJ1-2,TGCAGTGGTGAGGGTTATGGCTACACCTTC,CSGEGYGYTF
TRBV28,.,.,TRBJ1-5,TGTGCCAGCAGTGACAGGTTGGATCAGCCCCAGCATTTT,CASSDRLDQPQHF
TRBV5-6,once,.,TRBJ2-3,TGTGCCAGCAGCTCTGGAGCCACAGATACGCAGTATTTT,CASSSGATDTQYF
TRBV27,.,TRBD1,TRBJ2-5,TGTGCCAGCAGTCTCACAGGGGGAAAGACCCAGTACTTC,CASSLTGGKTQYF
TRBV5-5,.,.,TRBJ2-3,TGTGCCAGCAGCGTTGGAGGCACGAGCACAGATACGCAGTATTTT,CASSVGGTSTDTQYF
TRBV6-4,few,TRBD2,TRBJ2-3,TGTGCCAGCAGCACGACTAGCGGGAGTGGGAGCACAGATACGCAGTATTTT,CASSTTSGSGSTDTQYF
TRBV28,.,TRBD1,TRBJ1-2,TGTGCCAGCAGTTTAACAGGAACAGGGGGGTTCTATGGCTACACCTTC,CASSLTGTGGFYGYTF
TRBV10-3,.,TRBD1,TRBJ2-7,TGTGCCATTTGGACAGGGGGCTACGAGCAGTACTTC,CAIWTGGYEQYF
TRBV11-2,few,.,TRBJ2-7,TGTGCCAGCAGCCCCCGAGGGGGGGGGTACGAGCAGTACTTC,CASSPRGGGYEQYF
TRBV2,.,.,TRBJ2-5,TGTGCCAGCAGTGAAACCCGGGTCCAAGAGACCCAGTACTTC,CASSETRVQETQYF
TRBV6-1,.,.,TRBJ1-5,TGTGCCACCCGAGGAGGGACCCTTAGCAATCAGCCCCAGCATTTT,CATRGGTLSNQPQHF
TRBV6-1,.,.,TRBJ2-4,TGTGCCAGCTGGGAGACTGTTGCCAAAAACATTCAGTACTTC,CASWETVAKNIQYF
TRBV5-8,.,TRBD1,TRBJ2-2,TGTGCCAGCAGCCACGACAGGGGTCTAAACACCGGGGAGCTGTTTTTT,CASSHDRGLNTGELFF